Listed here are 22 T cell receptor beta chains from one sample, sequenced in a study of OX40 agonist ivuxolimab in advanced cancers. Generated by immunoSEQ multiplex PCR, the TCRdb table keeps only in-frame clones and is missing some. This table has 61,000 or so clones, approximately 86% appearing once. The sample here was CD4+ or CD8+ T cells sorted from blood, taken in a trial of the OX40 agonist ivuxolimab. These receptors were obtained from an adult with an advanced solid tumor such as melanoma, head and neck, liver or kidney cancer.

The chain combines TRBV5-3 with TRBJ2-3, with unresolved D. TRBV5-3 is reported as an ORF; its role is uncertain. The CDR3 spans 12 residues. V was trimmed by 4 bases and J by 0 bases, leaving 3 bases between them. For the CDR3, the DNA is TGTGCCAGAAGCCCTAGCACAGATACGCAGTATTTT. It is translated as CARSPSTDTQYF.

This clone was seen just once. The CDR3 is CASSDSRDRALYSNQPQHF. CDR3 nucleotides: TGTGCCAGCAGTGATTCCCGGGACAGGGCCCTATATAGCAATCAGCCCCAGCATTTT. The J gene is TRBJ1-5, the V gene TRBV6-1; TRBD1 matches at 9 bases. Germline lookup yields CDR1 MNHNS and CDR2 SASEGT. With V trimmed by 3 bases and J by 0 bases, 12 bases remained unmatched. This CDR3 comprises 19 residues.

This chain connects TRBV19 to TRBJ2-3; D is undetermined. The CDR3 is 13 amino acids. With 3 bases removed from V and 3 bases from J, the gap between germline ends came to 7 bases. CDR1 LNHDA and CDR2 SQIVND come from the germline V gene (reference sequence). DNA for the CDR3: TGTGCCAGTAGTATTAGGCAAACAGATACGCAGTATTTT. This translates into CASSIRQTDTQYF. Full variable domain (missing parts from reference TRBV19 and TRBJ2-3): DGGITQSPKYLFRKEGQNVTLSCEQNLNHDAMYWYRQDPGQGLRLIYYSQIVNDFQKGDIAEGYSVSREKKESFPLTVTSAQKNPTAFYLCASSIRQTDTQYFGPGTRLTVL.

The chain carries TRBV5-5 and TRBJ2-1; D is tentatively TRBD1 or TRBD2 (5 bases each). Trimming shortened V by 2 bases and J by 1 base, and 10 bases separated the two germline ends. CDR3 length: 15 residues. CDR1 is SGHKS and CDR2 is YYEKEE in the germline V gene (reference sequence). The CDR3 DNA reads TGTGCCAGCAGCTTTGGGGGTGGATCCTACAATGAGCAGTTCTTC. It is translated as CASSFGGGSYNEQFF.

The J gene is TRBJ1-5, the V gene TRBV5-1; TRBD1 agrees at 7 bases. This CDR3 region has 15 residues. After removal of 4 bases from V and 3 bases from J, the junction contained 7 bases not matched to a gene. Germline CDR1 reads SGHRS; CDR2 reads YFSETQ. DNA of the CDR3: TGCGCCAGCAGCCCGGGGACAGTTCCCAATCAGCCCCAGCATTTT. As protein: CASSPGTVPNQPQHF.

This rearrangement joins TRBV7-2 to TRBJ2-5; D may be TRBD2 (7 bases). Trimming shortened V by 3 bases and J by 5 bases, and 13 bases separated the two germline ends. This CDR3 is 14 amino acids long. Germline CDR1 SGHTA, CDR2 FQGNSA. The CDR3, as DNA: TGTGCCAGCAGCTTTGGGGGGGCCCGGGAGACCCAGTACTTC. Amino acids: CASSFGGARETQYF.

This chain joins TRBV5-1 and TRBJ1-2; D may be TRBD1 (5 bases). Trimming took 1 base from V and 1 from J, leaving 11 bases between them. The length of the CDR3 is 15 residues. CDR1 is SGHRS and CDR2 is YFSETQ in the germline V gene. Here the CDR3 reads CASSLTVGGNYGYTF. The CDR3 bases are TGCGCCAGCAGCTTGACCGTCGGGGGTAACTATGGCTACACCTTC.

This clone was found a few times. The chain uses TRBV10-3 and TRBJ2-1; no reliable D call. This CDR3 is built from 12 residues. The V end lost 6 bases, the J end lost 5 bases, and 8 bases lay between the germline ends. Germline V gene data show CDR1 as ENHRY and CDR2 as SYGVKD. The CDR3 sequence: CAISVTDNEQFF. DNA of the CDR3: TGTGCCATCAGCGTAACAGACAATGAGCAGTTCTTC.

The rearrangement links TRBV19 to TRBJ1-3; no reliable D call. V was shortened by 6 bases and J by 0 bases, with 9 bases between the two germline ends. Germline V gene lookup returns CDR1 LNHDA and CDR2 SQIVND (reference sequence). This CDR3 has 14 residues. The CDR3 region is CASRDSSSGNTIYF. CDR3 DNA: TGTGCCAGTAGGGACTCCTCCTCTGGAAACACCATATATTTT.

The V and J genes are TRBV11-1 and TRBJ2-3; TRBD1 agrees at 7 bases. The germline V gene encodes CDR1 SGHAT and CDR2 FQDESV (reference sequence). V shed 5 bases, J shed 5 bases, and the junction held 10 bases outside the gene matches. This CDR3 is built from 15 residues. The CDR3 nucleotides read TGTGCCAGCAGCCAGACAGGGCCGCCGGGAGATACGCAGTATTTT. Residues: CASSQTGPPGDTQYF.

The rearrangement links TRBV6-4 to TRBJ2-6, with 10 bases aligning to TRBD1. Germline V gene sequence: CDR1 MRHNA, CDR2 SNTAGT. The CDR3 runs 17 residues. Trimming cost V 4 bases and J 3 bases; bases outside gene matches: 6. CDR3 DNA: TGTGCCAGCAGTGGGACAGGGGGTGACGTTGGGGCCAACGTCCTGACTTTC. As protein: CASSGTGGDVGANVLTF.

V and J are TRBV2 and TRBJ2-1; 14 nucleotides agree with TRBD2. This CDR3 region has 15 residues. CDR1 SNHLY and CDR2 FYNNEI come from the germline V gene. V was clipped by 7 bases and J by 7 bases; unmatched bases: 6. CDR3 in amino acids: CASTGTSGGRNEQFF. The CDR3 DNA reads as TGTGCCAGCACTGGGACTAGCGGGGGCAGGAATGAGCAGTTCTTC.

V gene TRBV6-5 combines with J gene TRBJ2-3; 7 positions match TRBD2. CDR1 and CDR2 from the germline V gene are MNHEY and SVGAGI. The CDR3 is 16 amino acids. V shed 0 bases, J shed 8 bases, and the junction held 11 bases outside the gene matches. The DNA for the CDR3 is TGTGCCAGCAGTTACTCAGGGTTTCATCGGACTAGTACGCAGTATTTT. Its protein is CASSYSGFHRTSTQYF.

This clone was counted a single time. The CDR3 region is CASSRNRDYGYTF. DNA for the CDR3: TGTGCCAGCAGTCGAAACAGGGACTATGGCTACACCTTC. This sequence joins TRBV6-5 and TRBJ1-2; weak D call: TRBD1 (6 bases). Germline CDR1 MNHEY, CDR2 SVGAGI. This CDR3 region has 13 residues. V lost 5 bases and J lost 3, with 10 bases in between.

This chain joins TRBV5-1 and TRBJ2-1; 7 bases line up with TRBD2. The germline CDR1 and CDR2 sequences are SGHRS and YFSETQ. V shed 4 bases, J shed 1 base, and the junction held 8 bases outside the gene matches. There are 16 residues in the CDR3. Here the CDR3 reads CASSLQTGGSYNEQFF. CDR3 DNA sequence: TGCGCCAGCAGCCTACAAACGGGGGGTTCCTACAATGAGCAGTTCTTC.

This sequence joins TRBV19 and TRBJ2-4; D gene ambiguous. Germline V gives CDR1 LNHDA, CDR2 SQIVND (reference sequence). The V gene lost 7 bases and the J gene lost 4 bases, with 14 bases spanning the gap. The CDR3 contains 14 residues. The CDR3 here is CASNPSYSKNIQYF. The CDR3 DNA reads as TGTGCCAGTAACCCGTCGTACAGTAAAAACATTCAGTACTTC.

This clone was counted a single time. The chain has TRBV19 and TRBJ1-2; D is ambiguous. Deletions cut 2 bases from V and 1 base from J, with 11 bases between. CDR3 length equals 15 residues. Germline assignment: CDR1 LNHDA and CDR2 SQIVND (reference sequence). CDR3 sequence: CASSISGFGNYGYTF. DNA for the CDR3: TGTGCCAGTAGTATATCGGGGTTCGGTAACTATGGCTACACCTTC.

This sequence joins TRBV6-5 and TRBJ2-2; the D is unclear. The CDR3 spans 13 residues. Trimming took 3 bases from V and 2 from J, leaving 4 bases between them. Germline CDR1 and CDR2: MNHEY and SVGAGI. The CDR3 DNA follows: TGTGCCAGCAGTTATGATAACACCGGGGAGCTGTTTTTT. Residues: CASSYDNTGELFF.

V and J are TRBV19 and TRBJ1-1; the D is unclear. This CDR3 contains 14 residues. V lost 5 bases to trimming and J lost 5 bases, with 15 bases between them. The germline gives CDR1 LNHDA, CDR2 SQIVND (reference sequence). The CDR3 reads CASSLQGGWTEAFF. In DNA form, the CDR3 reads TGTGCCAGTAGTCTCCAAGGAGGTTGGACTGAAGCTTTCTTT.

The CDR3 loop reads CAWAGDRGTDTQYF. The CDR3 DNA reads TGTGCCTGGGCCGGGGACAGGGGCACAGATACGCAGTATTTT. V gene TRBV30 combines with J gene TRBJ2-3, with TRBD1 matching 9 bases. This CDR3 is built from 14 residues. Germline V gene data show CDR1 as GTSNPN and CDR2 as SVGIG (reference sequence). With V trimmed by 5 bases and J by 1 base, 4 bases remained unmatched.

V and J are TRBV5-6 and TRBJ1-2; possible D gene TRBD1, 6 bases. V was pared by 3 bases and J by 13 bases, with 16 bases between. The germline gives CDR1 SGHDT, CDR2 YYEEEE. The CDR3 is made up of 12 amino acids. CDR3 DNA sequence: TGTGCCAGCAGCTGGGGGGGCCTCTCCGCCACCTTC. Its protein is CASSWGGLSATF.

The V and J genes are TRBV7-2 and TRBJ1-3; D is possibly TRBD1 (5 bases). The CDR3 sequence is 15 residues long. With 5 bases removed from V and 4 bases from J, the gap between germline ends came to 15 bases. The germline V gene encodes CDR1 SGHTA and CDR2 FQGNSA. The CDR3 sequence: CASSPQGGAGNTIYF. CDR3 sequence (DNA): TGTGCCAGCAGCCCCCAGGGAGGGGCGGGAAACACCATATATTTT.